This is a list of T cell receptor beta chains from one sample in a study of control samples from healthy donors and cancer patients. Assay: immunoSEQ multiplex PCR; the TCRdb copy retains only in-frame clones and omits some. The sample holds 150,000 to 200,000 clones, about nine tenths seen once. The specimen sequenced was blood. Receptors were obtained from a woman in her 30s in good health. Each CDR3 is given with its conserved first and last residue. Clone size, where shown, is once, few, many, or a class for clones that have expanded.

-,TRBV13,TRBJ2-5,CASSSPSGGAEETQYF
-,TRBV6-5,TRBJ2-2,CASNLAGTGLGELFF
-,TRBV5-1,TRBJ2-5,CASSLSGGAETQYF
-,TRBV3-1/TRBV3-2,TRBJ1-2,CASSQGQGAYGYTF
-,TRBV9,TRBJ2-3,CASSTSGGSDTQYF
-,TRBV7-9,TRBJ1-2,CASSHDNYGYTF
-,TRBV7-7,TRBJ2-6,CASSEYSGANVLTF
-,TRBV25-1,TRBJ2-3,CASSETDRGDTQYF
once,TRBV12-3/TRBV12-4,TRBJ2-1,CAIRDGGYNEQFF
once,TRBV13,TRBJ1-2,CASSLGIGGFGYTF